These 29 T cell receptor beta chains were sequenced from one sample in a study of shared clonotypes between healthy human individuals. Libraries were prepared by immunoSEQ multiplex PCR; TCRdb keeps only in-frame clonotypes and omits some of them. This table holds a few hundred thousand clones, about 80% found once. The source material was PBMCs. These receptors all come from a woman between 40 and 55 years old in good health. Some clones in this sample may be carry-over from other donors' samples.

This clone was detected a few times. This sequence joins TRBV28 and TRBJ2-5; D is perhaps TRBD1 or TRBD2 (6 bases each). Germline CDR1 MDHEN, CDR2 SYDVKM. The CDR3 covers 14 residues. Trimming took off 5 bases at V and 7 bases at J, with 17 bases between the two ends. In DNA form, the CDR3 reads TGTGCCAGCAGTGGGCCCGGGCCGGGGGCGACCCAGTACTTC. Its translation is CASSGPGPGATQYF.

This sequence joins TRBV30 and TRBJ1-2; 7 bases map to TRBD1. Germline trimming cut 4 bases from V and 2 bases from J; bases unmatched to any gene: 4. The CDR3 totals 13 residues. Looked up from germline, CDR1 is GTSNPN and CDR2 is SVGIG (reference sequence). CDR3 DNA sequence: TGTGCCTGGACCAGGGGGAGAAACTATGGCTACACCTTC. Encoded protein: CAWTRGRNYGYTF.

The chain carries TRBV5-1 and TRBJ1-1; D unclear. Trimming removed 2 bases at V and 0 bases at J, with 8 bases between. This CDR3 contains 14 residues. CDR1 is SGHRS and CDR2 is YFSETQ in the germline V gene. DNA for the CDR3: TGCGCCAGCAGCTTCAGGAATCTGAACACTGAAGCTTTCTTT. Its translation: CASSFRNLNTEAFF.

This chain links TRBV6-1 with TRBJ2-7, with 11 bases aligning to TRBD2. Germline V gene data show CDR1 as MNHNS and CDR2 as SASEGT. CDR3 length: 13 residues. Trimming took 4 bases from V and 6 from J; bases not matched to a gene: 2. The CDR3 region is CASSGSGRGEQYF. CDR3 DNA sequence: TGTGCCAGCAGTGGTAGCGGGAGGGGCGAGCAGTACTTC.

The chain links TRBV4-1 to TRBJ2-1, with D perhaps matching TRBD1 or TRBD2 (6 bases each). This CDR3 spans 15 amino acids. Trimming took 3 bases from V and 6 from J, leaving 15 bases between them. Looked up from germline, CDR1 is MGHRA and CDR2 is YSYEKL. In DNA, the CDR3 is TGCGCCAGCAGCCAGAGAAGAGGGGGGTCCAATGAGCAGTTCTTC. Its translation: CASSQRRGGSNEQFF.

This clone was observed a handful of times. The chain is built from TRBV5-6 and TRBJ2-7, with 7 positions matching TRBD2. V shed 4 bases and J 3 bases; nucleotides not matched to a gene: 1. The CDR3 runs 12 residues. CDR1 is SGHDT and CDR2 is YYEEEE in the germline V gene. CDR3 residues: CASSRDYYEQYF. CDR3 in DNA: TGTGCCAGCAGCCGGGACTACTACGAGCAGTACTTC.

The chain employs TRBV10-3 and TRBJ2-3; no reliable D call. Per germline, CDR1 ENHRY and CDR2 SYGVKD. The CDR3 extends over 14 amino acids. V gave up 3 bases and J gave up 4 bases, with 11 bases separating them. The CDR3 sequence is CAISDSSGSDTQYF. The CDR3 nucleotides are TGTGCCATCAGTGATAGTAGTGGATCAGATACGCAGTATTTT.

The CDR3 is CASSFGTAGNTIYF. The CDR3 DNA follows: TGTGCCAGCAGCTTCGGGACGGCTGGAAACACCATATATTTT. This chain uses TRBV7-2 with TRBJ1-3, with a tentative D call TRBD1 (5 bases). Trimming removed 3 bases at V and 2 bases at J, with 8 bases between. The germline gives CDR1 SGHTA, CDR2 FQGNSA. The CDR3 is made up of 14 amino acids. The variable domain in full, completed from reference TRBV7-2 and TRBJ1-3, reads GAGVSQSPSNKVTEKGKDVELRCDPISGHTALYWYRQSLGQGLEFLIYFQGNSAPDKSGLPSDRFSAERTGGSVSTLTIQRTQQEDSAVYLCASSFGTAGNTIYFGEGSWLTVV.

This chain joins TRBV30 and TRBJ2-7; the D call may be TRBD1 or TRBD2 (5 bases each). Between the trimmed V and J ends, which lost 0 bases and 2 bases, there was a span of 11 bases. There are 14 residues in the CDR3. Germline loops: CDR1 GTSNPN, CDR2 SVGIG (reference sequence). For the CDR3, the DNA is TGTGCCTGGAGTGTGGGGCAGGGAGCCTACGAGCAGTACTTC. It specifies CAWSVGQGAYEQYF.

The rearrangement uses TRBV7-9 and TRBJ2-2, with D perhaps TRBD2 (6 bases). CDR1 is SEHNR and CDR2 is FQNEAQ in the germline V gene (reference sequence). The CDR3 is 17 residues long. The V gene lost 5 bases and the J gene lost 1 base, with 17 bases spanning the gap. In DNA form, the CDR3 reads TGTGCCAGCAGCCCCCCCAACGGGGGTCTGAACACCGGGGAGCTGTTTTTT. Translation gives CASSPPNGGLNTGELFF.

Concerning this clone itself: The sample carries other DNA sequences with the same CDR3. Here the CDR3 reads CSVESGGNTEAFF. CDR3 nucleotide sequence: TGCAGCGTTGAATCGGGTGGGAACACTGAAGCTTTCTTT. This rearrangement joins TRBV29-1 to TRBJ1-1; D is unclear. Germline CDR1 is SQVTM and CDR2 is ANQGSEA. The CDR3 runs to 13 residues. Trimming pared 2 bases from V and 1 base from J, leaving 8 bases between.

Comment on this clone: Additional DNA sequences in this sample encode the identical CDR3. The V gene is TRBV5-1, the J gene TRBJ2-5; D not resolved. This CDR3 contains 13 residues. Germline assignment: CDR1 SGHRS and CDR2 YFSETQ. V was cut by 2 bases and J by 1 base, with 6 bases left in between. The CDR3: CASSLSGQETQYF. DNA of the CDR3: TGCGCCAGCAGCTTATCCGGCCAAGAGACCCAGTACTTC. The variable domain in full, with the rest retrieved from reference TRBV5-1 and TRBJ2-5, is KAGVTQTPRYLIKTRGQQVTLSCSPISGHRSVSWYQQTPGQGLQFLFEYFSETQRNKGNFPGRFSGRQFSNSRSEMNVSTLELGDSALYLCASSLSGQETQYFGPGTRLLVL.

This chain links TRBV15 with TRBJ1-2; perhaps TRBD1 as D (6 bases). This CDR3 comprises 13 residues. V was pared by 6 bases and J by 5 bases, with 13 bases between. Per the germline V gene, CDR1 is LNHNV and CDR2 is YYDKDF (reference sequence). CDR3 sequence (DNA): TGTGCCACCAGTGTGGGGGCGTTATATGGCTACACCTTC. Residues: CATSVGALYGYTF.

The chain is built from TRBV27 and TRBJ2-1; 9 positions agree with TRBD1. Unmatched junction bases numbered 8, after V lost 6 bases and J lost 2 bases. The germline V gene encodes CDR1 MNHEY and CDR2 SMNVEV (reference sequence). This CDR3 is built from 16 residues. The CDR3 bases are TGTGCCAGCAGGATGATGGGGACAGGGACCTACAATGAGCAGTTCTTC. It is translated as CASRMMGTGTYNEQFF.

J is TRBJ1-3 and V is TRBV2; D perhaps matches TRBD1 (6 bases). This CDR3 has 15 amino acids. CDR1 and CDR2 (germline): SNHLY, FYNNEI. Trimming took 6 bases from V and 0 from J, leaving 12 bases between them. The CDR3 loop reads CASRDSRSSGNTIYF. The DNA for the CDR3 is TGTGCCAGCAGGGACAGCCGAAGCTCTGGAAACACCATATATTTT.

This chain links TRBV28 with TRBJ2-5, with D perhaps TRBD1 or TRBD2 (5 bases each). Trimming pared 4 bases from V and 1 base from J, leaving 16 bases between. Germline CDR1 reads MDHEN; CDR2 reads SYDVKM. The CDR3 loop spans 16 amino acids. This CDR3 is CASSSPGRSSQETQYF. Written as DNA, the CDR3 is TGTGCCAGCAGTTCTCCGGGACGGTCGAGCCAAGAGACCCAGTACTTC.

V is TRBV7-6 and J is TRBJ2-1; tentative D call: TRBD2 (5 bases). Trimming cost V 3 bases and J 8 bases, with 14 bases left between them. Germline lookup yields CDR1 SGHVS and CDR2 FNYEAQ. This CDR3 has 14 residues. The CDR3: CASSLDPSSDEQFF. CDR3 bases: TGTGCCAGCAGCTTGGACCCTAGCAGCGATGAGCAGTTCTTC.

V is TRBV7-8 and J is TRBJ1-3; D not certain. Germline CDR1 SGHVS, CDR2 FQNEAQ. Trimming pared 2 bases from V and 4 bases from J, leaving 3 bases between. CDR3 length: 12 amino acids. The chain's CDR3 is CASSLPGNTIYF. CDR3 nucleotides: TGTGCCAGCAGCTTACCCGGAAACACCATATATTTT.

This chain joins TRBV7-2 and TRBJ2-7, with D tentatively TRBD1 (6 bases). Germline V CDR1 and CDR2: SGHTA, FQGNSA. The CDR3 loop spans 13 amino acids. Deletions cut 3 bases from V and 2 bases from J, with 8 bases between. The CDR3 reads CASSLQGPYEQYF. CDR3 DNA sequence: TGTGCCAGCAGCTTGCAGGGGCCCTACGAGCAGTACTTC. Full variable domain (missing parts from reference TRBV7-2 and TRBJ2-7): GAGVSQSPSNKVTEKGKDVELRCDPISGHTALYWYRQSLGQGLEFLIYFQGNSAPDKSGLPSDRFSAERTGGSVSTLTIQRTQQEDSAVYLCASSLQGPYEQYFGPGTRLTVT.

The DNA for the CDR3 is TGTGCCAGCAGCTTAGCACAGGGGGCAGTGCAGTACTTC. It translates to CASSLAQGAVQYF. V is TRBV7-9 and J is TRBJ2-7; 9 bases align to TRBD1. Losses at the gene ends were 0 bases for V and 9 bases for J; bases not matched to a gene: 3. The CDR3 extends over 13 amino acids. Germline V lookup: CDR1 SEHNR, CDR2 FQNEAQ (reference sequence).

The chain combines TRBV15 with TRBJ1-5; D not certain. Germline V CDR1 and CDR2: LNHNV, YYDKDF (reference sequence). The CDR3 spans 15 residues. Trimming took off 0 bases at V and 3 bases at J, with 9 bases between the two ends. The CDR3 region has the DNA TGTGCCACCAGCAGAGATTCGGGCACCAATCAGCCCCAGCATTTT. Encoded protein: CATSRDSGTNQPQHF.

A remark on this clone: A far more abundant clone sits one base away, making this likely a read error. The chain employs TRBV9 and TRBJ1-3, with 8 nucleotides matching TRBD1. The germline V gene encodes CDR1 SGDLS and CDR2 YYNGEE. The CDR3 contains 14 residues. CDR3 DNA: TGTGCCGGCAGCGGGACAGGCTCTGGAAACACCATATATTTT. This codes for CAGSGTGSGNTIYF.

This chain joins TRBV5-4 and TRBJ1-2; 9 bases are a match to TRBD1. Per the germline V gene, CDR1 is SGHNT and CDR2 is YYREEE (reference sequence). The length of the CDR3 is 14 residues. V gave up 2 bases and J gave up 6 bases; unmatched junction bases: 5. CDR3 loop: CASSLRQGENGYTF. The CDR3 nucleotides read TGTGCCAGCAGCTTAAGACAGGGGGAGAATGGCTACACCTTC.

The genes are TRBV7-3 and TRBJ2-3; D may correspond to TRBD1 or TRBD2 (5 bases each). Germline V gene lookup returns CDR1 SGHTA and CDR2 FQGTGA. This CDR3 comprises 19 residues. Trimming pared 0 bases from V and 2 bases from J, leaving 21 bases between. CDR3 DNA sequence: TGTGCCAGCAGCTTAACGGCAGGCGGTATGGGGGATGACACAGATACGCAGTATTTT. It codes for CASSLTAGGMGDDTDTQYF. Full variable domain (outside the CDR3, taken from reference TRBV7-3 and TRBJ2-3): GAGVSQTPSNKVTEKGKYVELRCDPISGHTALYWYRQSLGQGPEFLIYFQGTGAADDSGLPNDRFFAVRPEGSVSTLKIQRTERGDSAVYLCASSLTAGGMGDDTDTQYFGPGTRLTVL.

The rearrangement links TRBV19 to TRBJ1-4; D gene unclear. Trimming left V 6 bases short and J 7 bases short, with 21 bases between. The CDR3 loop spans 16 amino acids. Germline V gene sequence: CDR1 LNHDA, CDR2 SQIVND (reference sequence). In DNA form, the CDR3 reads TGTGCCAGTAGCCCACTAAAGGGCGTTAAACGTGAAAAACTGTTTTTT. This gives the protein CASSPLKGVKREKLFF.

The chain couples TRBV27 to TRBJ2-7, with 9 positions matching TRBD1. The CDR3 loop spans 14 amino acids. Germline assignment: CDR1 MNHEY and CDR2 SMNVEV (reference sequence). After removal of 3 bases from V and 2 bases from J, the junction contained 2 bases not matched to a gene. CDR3 sequence reads: CASSLDRGPYEQYF. In DNA form, the CDR3 reads TGTGCCAGCAGTTTGGACAGGGGTCCCTACGAGCAGTACTTC.

The chain carries TRBV2 and TRBJ1-1; 7 bases map to TRBD1. The CDR3 contains 14 residues. J lost 5 bases, V lost 5 bases, and 8 bases had no gene match. Germline V lookup: CDR1 SNHLY, CDR2 FYNNEI. CDR3 sequence reads: CASSSTGARTEAFF. In DNA form, the CDR3 reads TGTGCCAGCAGTTCTACAGGGGCGAGGACTGAAGCTTTCTTT.

The V and J genes are TRBV30 and TRBJ1-2; perhaps TRBD1 as D (5 bases). The germline V gene encodes CDR1 GTSNPN and CDR2 SVGIG (reference sequence). With 3 bases removed from V and 1 base from J, the gap between germline ends came to 12 bases. CDR3 size: 14 residues. CDR3 sequence (DNA): TGTGCCTGGAGATGGTACAGGAGTAACTATGGCTACACCTTC. Translating it yields CAWRWYRSNYGYTF.

This clone is a singleton in its sample. This chain uses TRBV23-1 with TRBJ1-5; no reliable D call. TRBV23-1 is an open reading frame, and its role is uncertain. The CDR3 totals 11 residues. V lost 4 bases to trimming and J lost 6 bases, with 4 bases between them. This CDR3 reads CASSRTQPQHF. The CDR3 DNA follows: TGCGCCAGCAGTCGTACTCAGCCCCAGCATTTT.